This is a list of T cell receptor beta chains from one sample in a study of blood T cell repertoires in COVID-19. Repertoires were generated with immunoSEQ multiplex PCR, while TCRdb's copy carries only in-frame clones and drops some. The sample consists of 90,000 to 130,000 clones, approximately 85% of them appearing once. The sample taken for sequencing was peripheral blood. These receptors were collected from a man in his sixties or seventies with acute or convalescent COVID-19. The CDR3 runs from the conserved cysteine through the conserved F or W. The D gene is left open where the match is weak. Some rows have no size entry. The others give once, few or many, or a class for an expanded clone.

v_gene	j_gene	abundance	d_gene	CDR3nt	CDR3aa
TRBV30	TRBJ1-4	-	-	TGTGCCTGGAGTGCCCCAACCAAGGGGCCGGAAAAACTGTTTTTT	CAWSAPTKGPEKLFF
TRBV20-1	TRBJ2-7	-	-	TGCAGTGCTAGTTTGCAGGGGAGAAATTACGAGCAGTACTTC	CSASLQGRNYEQYF
TRBV9	TRBJ2-7	-	TRBD1	TGTGCCAGCAGCGGGGGACAGGGTTCTTACGAGCAGTACTTC	CASSGGQGSYEQYF
TRBV9	TRBJ2-1	-	-	TGTGCCAGCAGCGTAGGAGGAGACAGTTACTACAATGAGCAGTTCTTC	CASSVGGDSYYNEQFF
TRBV9	TRBJ2-1	-	-	TGTGCCAGCAGCGTGAGTAGCGGTTCCTACAATGAGCAGTTCTTC	CASSVSSGSYNEQFF
TRBV19	TRBJ2-7	-	TRBD1	TGTGCCAGTAGTATAAGGACAGGTTCCGCCTACGAGCAGTACTTC	CASSIRTGSAYEQYF
TRBV7-8	TRBJ1-2	-	-	TGTGCCAGCAGCAGTACAGAGACCAACTATGGCTACACCTTC	CASSSTETNYGYTF
TRBV5-8	TRBJ2-3	-	TRBD2	TGTGCCAGCAGCTCGGGGTTTCAGCGGGGGCTTAGCACAGATACGCAGTATTTT	CASSSGFQRGLSTDTQYF
TRBV4-2	TRBJ2-7	-	TRBD2	TGTGCCAGCAGCCAAGATCGCAGCGGGGACTACGAGCAGTACTTC	CASSQDRSGDYEQYF
TRBV14	TRBJ2-3	-	TRBD2	TGTGCCAGCAGCCAGGGGGGGGGCACAGATACGCAGTATTTT	CASSQGGGTDTQYF
TRBV19	TRBJ1-1	-	-	TGTGCCAGTAGTATCGGGATTATACCCACTGAAGCTTTCTTT	CASSIGIIPTEAFF
TRBV10-2	TRBJ2-7	-	TRBD2	TGCGCCAGCGGGAGGACTAGCGGAACCCGCGAGCAGTACTTC	CASGRTSGTREQYF
TRBV27	TRBJ2-4	few	TRBD2	TGTGCCAGCAGTTTACGAATAGCGGGACCTCTAGACATTCAGTACTTC	CASSLRIAGPLDIQYF
TRBV5-1	TRBJ2-7	few	-	TGCGCCAGCAGACGTAAGGAGGGCTCCTACGAGCAGTACTTC	CASRRKEGSYEQYF
TRBV2	TRBJ1-2	-	-	TGTGCCAGCAGTGAAGAACAAGCAGACGGGTACACCTTC	CASSEEQADGYTF
TRBV28	TRBJ2-3	-	-	TGTGCCAGCAGTTTGTGGGGTGATGCAGGGAGGCAAGGTACGCAGTATTTT	CASSLWGDAGRQGTQYF
TRBV27	TRBJ2-1	-	TRBD2	TGTGCCAGCAGTTTACGAGGTACCGCGACTAGCGGGACTGCCCACAATGAGCAGTTCTTC	CASSLRGTATSGTAHNEQFF
TRBV28	TRBJ1-1	once	TRBD1	TGTGCCACCATTAGACAGGGGGCAGCTTTCTTT	CATIRQGAAFF
TRBV11-3	TRBJ1-5	-	TRBD1	TGTGCCAGCAGCTTAGTAGGGGCAGGGGGCGACAATCAGCCCCAGCATTTT	CASSLVGAGGDNQPQHF
TRBV2	TRBJ2-1	once	TRBD1	TGTGCCAGCAGCGCTCAGGGGGAGCCTGCCTACAATGAGCAGTTCTTC	CASSAQGEPAYNEQFF
TRBV12-3/TRBV12-4	TRBJ1-3	-	-	TGTGCCAGCAGTTTCACAGGGGGAAACACCATATATTTT	CASSFTGGNTIYF
TRBV28	TRBJ2-3	-	TRBD2	TGTGCCAGCAAGGGCGGGGGGGACCGCACAGATACGCAGTATTTT	CASKGGGDRTDTQYF
TRBV5-5	TRBJ1-2	once	-	TGTGCCAGCAGCTTGTTGTCGGGATATGGCTACACCTTC	CASSLLSGYGYTF
TRBV7-2	TRBJ2-1	-	-	TGTGCCAGCAGCTTTGGCAGGGCATCCTACAATGAGCAGTTCTTC	CASSFGRASYNEQFF
TRBV19	TRBJ1-5	-	TRBD1	TGTGCCAGTAGTGTTCAGGGGGCTGGACAGCCCCAGCATTTT	CASSVQGAGQPQHF
TRBV5-1	TRBJ1-1	-	-	TGCGCCAGCAGCTTGCAGGGAAGTAACACTGAAGCTTTCTTT	CASSLQGSNTEAFF
TRBV2	TRBJ2-6	-	TRBD1	TGTGCCAGCAGTAGGGACAGGACTGGGGCCAACGTCCTGACTTTC	CASSRDRTGANVLTF
TRBV15	TRBJ2-6	-	-	TGTGCCACCAGCAGAGATGTAGGAGGGTTCGGGGCCAACGTCCTGACTTTC	CATSRDVGGFGANVLTF
TRBV28	TRBJ1-4	-	-	TGTGCCAGCAGTTTCTTCTCTGAAAAACTGTTTTTT	CASSFFSEKLFF
TRBV2	TRBJ1-5	-	TRBD1	TGTGCCAGCAGTGAGCCGAGAGGGGGCTCTCAGCCCCAGCATTTT	CASSEPRGGSQPQHF
TRBV5-4	TRBJ2-1	-	TRBD2	TGTGCCAGCAGCTTGGGGGGACTAGCGGGGGCCGAGCAGTTCTTC	CASSLGGLAGAEQFF
TRBV12-5	TRBJ2-1	-	TRBD2	TGTGCTAGTGGAATCGGTAGCGGGGGCGATGAGCAGTTCTTC	CASGIGSGGDEQFF
TRBV9	TRBJ1-3	-	-	TGTGCCAGCAGCGTAAAAGGTGGGGACACTGGAAACACCATATATTTT	CASSVKGGDTGNTIYF
TRBV18	TRBJ1-3	-	-	TGTGCCAGCTCAGCAGGTGTAGACGGCACCATATATTTT	CASSAGVDGTIYF
TRBV25-1	TRBJ2-5	-	-	TGTGCCAGCAGTGAAGGGGTGACAGGCTGGGAGACCCAGTACTTC	CASSEGVTGWETQYF
TRBV12-3/TRBV12-4	TRBJ1-1	-	TRBD1	TGTGCCAGCAGCCGGACAGGCGCGGTGGGGGCTTTCTTT	CASSRTGAVGAFF
TRBV4-2	TRBJ2-1	-	TRBD2	TGTGCCAGCAGCCAAGATCCCGGGGGACTAGTCCGCAATGAGCAGTTCTTC	CASSQDPGGLVRNEQFF
TRBV20-1	TRBJ1-2	-	-	TGCAGTGCTAGGGACAGTCTCGGCTACACCTTC	CSARDSLGYTF
TRBV18	TRBJ2-2	-	TRBD1	TGTGCCAGCTCACCACGAGGGACAGGGAACACCGGGGAGCTGTTTTTT	CASSPRGTGNTGELFF
TRBV6-2/TRBV6-3	TRBJ2-5	-	-	TGTGCCAGCAGCCCTAGAGAGGGGAGGAGGGAAGAGACCCAGTACTTC	CASSPREGRREETQYF
TRBV2	TRBJ2-5	-	-	TGTGCCAGCAGAAGGACAGGGGTGACGCGTCTAGCGGGTAAAGAGACCCAGTACTTC	CASRRTGVTRLAGKETQYF
TRBV9	TRBJ2-5	-	TRBD2	TGTGCCAGCAGCGTCCAGACTAGCGGGAAAGAGACCCAGTACTTC	CASSVQTSGKETQYF
TRBV7-3	TRBJ1-2	-	TRBD1	TGTGCCAGCAGGGGCGGGACAGGCAACTATGGCTACACCTTC	CASRGGTGNYGYTF
TRBV5-6	TRBJ2-7	-	-	TGTGCCAGCAGCTACCCCGGGGGAGGCTACGAGCAGTACTTC	CASSYPGGGYEQYF
TRBV10-1	TRBJ1-5	-	TRBD1	TGCGCCAGCAGTCCCGGGGACAGGGGGAACAATCAGCCCCAGCATTTT	CASSPGDRGNNQPQHF
TRBV5-1	TRBJ2-1	-	TRBD2	TGCGCCAGCAGCTTGGTGGCTAGCGGGGGGAATGAGCAGTTCTTC	CASSLVASGGNEQFF
TRBV28	TRBJ1-1	-	-	TGTGCCAGCAGTCCCCCCGGGGGAAGAACTGAAGCTTTCTTT	CASSPPGGRTEAFF
TRBV5-1	TRBJ1-5	once	-	TGCGCCAGCAGCTTCAACTTTGGGGCAAATCAGCCCCAGCATTTT	CASSFNFGANQPQHF
TRBV19	TRBJ1-6	once	TRBD1	TGTGCCAGCACTCCTACCGGGACAGTTAATTCACCCCTCCACTTT	CASTPTGTVNSPLHF
TRBV4-2	TRBJ1-5	-	-	TGTGCCAGCAGCCAAGGAGACAGGTCATATAGCAATCAGCCCCAGCATTTT	CASSQGDRSYSNQPQHF
TRBV7-9	TRBJ2-2	-	TRBD1	TGTGCCAGCAGCTTAGCTCGGGACAGACGCACCGGGGAGCTGTTTTTT	CASSLARDRRTGELFF
TRBV30	TRBJ1-3	-	-	TGTGCCTGGAGTGTACGAAGGGGGGGATGGTCTGGAAACACCATATATTTT	CAWSVRRGGWSGNTIYF
TRBV7-9	TRBJ1-2	few	TRBD1	TGTGCCAGCAGCATCGACAGGGGTGTGGGCTACACCTTC	CASSIDRGVGYTF
TRBV18	TRBJ2-5	-	-	TGTGCCAGCTCACCACGGTCGATTGCGGGGAAAGAGACCCAGTACTTC	CASSPRSIAGKETQYF
TRBV3-1/TRBV3-2	TRBJ1-1	-	-	TGTGCCAGCAGCCCCCGACAGATGAAGGCCTCTGAAGCTTTCTTT	CASSPRQMKASEAFF
TRBV7-5	TRBJ1-4	once	-	TGTGTCAGAAGGGGGAGGGACAGGGGTTTTCTGGAGAAACTGTTTTTT	CVRRGRDRGFLEKLFF